Each of the 18 T cell receptor beta chains below was sequenced from the same sample in a study of blood T cell repertoires in COVID-19 (TCRdb year 2020). The library was produced with the immunoSEQ multiplex PCR assay. TCRdb took over this immuneACCESS table, retaining in-frame rearrangements with V and J assigned. Such tables are incomplete; in checked studies, under half of the missing clones stem from an unresolved V gene, and the remainder is unexplained. The table for this sample lists about 370,000 clones; 75% to 90% of them were counted only once. Approximately 1% of the sample comes from the top ten. Sequencing was carried out using PBMCs or T cells enriched from blood (not recorded which). These receptors originate from a man aged 18 to 30 who had recovered from COVID-19.

The chain is built from TRBV19 and TRBJ2-1; perhaps TRBD1 as D (5 bases). Germline values: CDR1 LNHDA, CDR2 SQIVND (reference sequence). V lost 0 bases and J lost 9, with 15 bases in between. The CDR3 contains 15 residues. CDR3 in amino acids: CASSIDPWGRGEQFF. In DNA, the CDR3 is TGTGCCAGTAGTATAGATCCATGGGGTAGGGGTGAGCAGTTCTTC.

This clone was recorded once. The chain is built from TRBV27 and TRBJ2-2, with D tentatively TRBD1 (5 bases). The CDR3 spans 15 residues. The V gene's germline CDR1 is MNHEY and CDR2 SMNVEV (reference sequence). Trimming removed 7 bases from V and 4 bases from J, with 16 bases in between. The CDR3, as DNA: TGTGCCAGCAAACCTACAGGTCGATTCACCGGGGAGCTGTTTTTT. This codes for CASKPTGRFTGELFF.

The V gene is TRBV27, the J gene TRBJ2-1, with 9 positions matching TRBD2. The CDR3 is made up of 15 amino acids. The V gene end was trimmed by 2 bases and the J gene end by 5 bases; junction bases not matched to a gene: 4. Germline values: CDR1 MNHEY, CDR2 SMNVEV (reference sequence). CDR3 bases: TGTGCCAGCAGTTTAAGTGGGACTAGCCACAATGAGCAGTTCTTC. Translated, it gives CASSLSGTSHNEQFF.

The rearrangement links TRBV7-9 to TRBJ1-3, with D perhaps matching TRBD1 (5 bases). CDR1 and CDR2 (germline): SEHNR, FQNEAQ (reference sequence). CDR3 length equals 14 residues. V was shortened by 5 bases and J by 8 bases, with 16 bases between the two germline ends. This chain's CDR3 is CASSPQGGQDTIYF. The DNA for the CDR3 is TGTGCCAGCAGCCCCCAGGGAGGCCAGGACACCATATATTTT.

V usage is TRBV5-8 and J usage is TRBJ2-7; tentatively, D is TRBD1 (6 bases). Between the trimmed V and J ends, which lost 4 bases and 3 bases, there was a span of 11 bases. CDR1 SGHTS and CDR2 YDEGEE come from the germline V gene. CDR3 length: 13 amino acids. This CDR3 reads CASSTGHRYEQYF. The CDR3 DNA reads TGTGCCAGCAGCACGGGACACCGCTACGAGCAGTACTTC.

The V and J genes are TRBV19 and TRBJ2-3; D is unclear. Per germline, CDR1 LNHDA and CDR2 SQIVND (reference sequence). The germline V and J ends were trimmed by 5 bases and 4 bases, with 13 bases remaining between them. This CDR3 has 14 amino acids. CDR3 protein: CASSSETRADTQYF. The CDR3 bases are TGTGCCAGTAGTTCCGAAACCCGCGCAGATACGCAGTATTTT.

The V call is TRBV10-1, the J call TRBJ1-1; 9 bases align to TRBD1. Unmatched junction bases numbered 8, after V lost 7 bases and J lost 2 bases. CDR3 length: 15 amino acids. CDR1 is WNHNN and CDR2 is SYGVQD in the germline V gene (reference sequence). CDR3 protein: CASNEQGAPNTEAFF. As DNA, the CDR3 is TGCGCCAGCAATGAACAGGGGGCGCCTAACACTGAAGCTTTCTTT.

This chain joins TRBV6-2 or TRBV6-3 and TRBJ2-3, with 7 positions matching TRBD2. The germline V gene encodes CDR1 MNHEY and CDR2 SVGEGT. With V trimmed by 1 base and J by 6 bases, 7 bases remained unmatched. The CDR3 loop spans 15 amino acids. The CDR3 DNA sequence: TGTGCCAGCAGTTACTATGGCGGGAGTACCGATACGCAGTATTTT. It encodes CASSYYGGSTDTQYF.

This chain links TRBV9 with TRBJ2-3; D is unresolved. This CDR3 is 13 amino acids long. V dropped 3 bases and J dropped 0 bases, with 5 bases sitting between them. CDR1 and CDR2 from the germline V gene are SGDLS and YYNGEE. CDR3 DNA sequence: TGTGCCAGCAGCGCCGGTAGCACAGATACGCAGTATTTT. This encodes CASSAGSTDTQYF.

CDR3 sequence reads: CASTRGTGGEKLFF. The CDR3 coding sequence is TGTGCCAGTACCCGCGGTACGGGTGGCGAAAAACTGTTTTTT. J is TRBJ1-4 and V is TRBV19; D unclear. This CDR3 has 14 residues. V was trimmed by 7 bases and J by 8 bases, leaving 17 bases between them. Germline loops: CDR1 LNHDA, CDR2 SQIVND (reference sequence).

The rearrangement links TRBV28 to TRBJ1-5; 8 bases fit TRBD1. The CDR3 has 15 amino acids. J lost 4 bases, V lost 7 bases, and 9 bases had no gene match. Germline V lookup: CDR1 MDHEN, CDR2 SYDVKM. The CDR3 region is CASTTGQGRNQPQHF. In nucleotides, the CDR3 is TGTGCCAGCACCACCGGACAGGGTCGAAATCAGCCCCAGCATTTT.

V is TRBV6-5 and J is TRBJ1-6; 7 nucleotides agree with TRBD1. This CDR3 is 14 amino acids long. Losses at the gene ends were 5 bases for V and 10 bases for J; bases not matched to a gene: 8. From germline, CDR1 is MNHEY and CDR2 SVGAGI. CDR3 region: CASSRDRERSPLHF. CDR3 sequence (DNA): TGTGCCAGCAGTCGCGACAGGGAAAGGTCACCCCTCCACTTT.

The chain couples TRBV19 to TRBJ1-2, with TRBD1 as a possible D gene (6 bases). Germline CDR1 and CDR2: LNHDA and SQIVND (reference sequence). Between the trimmed V and J ends, which lost 3 bases and 2 bases, there was a span of 13 bases. This CDR3 spans 15 amino acids. The CDR3 DNA follows: TGTGCCAGTAGTATTTCCCATACAGGGAACTATGGCTACACCTTC. It yields the protein CASSISHTGNYGYTF. Filled out from reference TRBV19 and TRBJ1-2, the complete variable domain reads DGGITQSPKYLFRKEGQNVTLSCEQNLNHDAMYWYRQDPGQGLRLIYYSQIVNDFQKGDIAEGYSVSREKKESFPLTVTSAQKNPTAFYLCASSISHTGNYGYTFGSGTRLTVV.

V is TRBV6-5 and J is TRBJ1-1, with D perhaps matching TRBD1 (5 bases). Germline V gives CDR1 MNHEY, CDR2 SVGAGI. The CDR3 spans 15 residues. Trimming removed 5 bases from V and 1 base from J, with 14 bases in between. CDR3 sequence: CASSTPGGTNTEAFF. For the CDR3, the DNA is TGTGCCAGCAGTACCCCGGGGGGGACGAACACTGAAGCTTTCTTT.

CDR3 region: CASSLGGGPGNTIYF. CDR3 bases: TGTGCCAGCAGCTTGGGTGGAGGACCTGGAAACACCATATATTTT. This chain uses TRBV5-8 with TRBJ1-3; D is unresolved. The germline CDR1 and CDR2 sequences are SGHTS and YDEGEE. The CDR3 spans 15 residues. Trimming shortened V by 0 bases and J by 2 bases, and 9 bases separated the two germline ends.

This clone came up a few times. V is TRBV9 and J is TRBJ2-2, with a possible D match to TRBD2 (6 bases). Trimming cost V 3 bases and J 6 bases, with 15 bases left between them. The CDR3 totals 15 residues. Germline CDR1 and CDR2: SGDLS and YYNGEE. DNA of the CDR3: TGTGCCAGCAGCGGGCTCCCCGCGGGACCCGGGGAGCTGTTTTTT. Its translation: CASSGLPAGPGELFF.

CDR3 DNA: TGTGCCAGCAGCTCGTCCGTCGGAGAGACCCAGTACTTC. Protein product: CASSSSVGETQYF. V is TRBV11-2 and J is TRBJ2-5; no definite D call. Germline CDR1 and CDR2: SGHAT and FQNNGV. The CDR3 is made up of 13 amino acids. Trimming cost V 4 bases and J 4 bases, with 10 bases left between them.

CDR3 DNA: TGTGCCAGCGCTGGGCCCCTGGGCACAGATACGCAGTATTTT. The encoded protein is CASAGPLGTDTQYF. The rearrangement joins TRBV7-3 to TRBJ2-3; D not certain. The CDR3 consists of 14 residues. The germline V and J ends were trimmed by 8 bases and 1 base, with 13 bases remaining between them. Germline CDR1 reads SGHTA; CDR2 reads FQGTGA.